A selection of T cell receptor beta chains follows, all from one sample in a study of OX40 agonist ivuxolimab in advanced cancers. This table comes from immunoSEQ multiplex PCR, and its TCRdb copy is limited to in-frame clones, with some not included. Here the sample spans 65,000 to 75,000 clones, about nine tenths being singletons. Source: CD4+ or CD8+ T cells sorted from blood, taken in a trial of the OX40 agonist ivuxolimab. These receptors all come from an adult with an advanced solid tumor such as melanoma, head and neck, liver or kidney cancer. Both conserved end residues are part of each CDR3. The order of the fields is D gene, clone size, J gene, V gene, CDR3 protein, CDR3 DNA. A D gene is named only where the DNA matches it firmly. Rows may omit the clone size; those that give it use once, few, many or a size class.

d_gene: .
abundance: once
j_gene: TRBJ2-2
v_gene: TRBV2
CDR3aa: CASSPIGVDTGELFF
CDR3nt: TGTGCCAGCAGCCCTATAGGGGTGGACACCGGGGAGCTGTTTTTT

d_gene: TRBD2
abundance: .
j_gene: TRBJ2-3
v_gene: TRBV2
CDR3aa: CASRETSGITDTQYF
CDR3nt: TGTGCCAGCAGAGAGACTAGCGGAATCACAGATACGCAGTATTTT

d_gene: .
abundance: .
j_gene: TRBJ1-1
v_gene: TRBV7-2
CDR3aa: CASSPGGSLNTEAFF
CDR3nt: TGTGCCAGCAGCCCGGGGGGTTCTTTGAACACTGAAGCTTTCTTT

d_gene: TRBD1
abundance: once
j_gene: TRBJ1-2
v_gene: TRBV6-1
CDR3aa: CASRPGQGSSGYTF
CDR3nt: TGTGCCAGCAGGCCGGGACAGGGATCCAGTGGATACACCTTC

d_gene: .
abundance: few
j_gene: TRBJ1-2
v_gene: TRBV10-3
CDR3aa: CAISEAQTGGGYTF
CDR3nt: TGTGCCATCAGTGAGGCCCAGACAGGTGGCGGCTACACCTTC

d_gene: .
abundance: .
j_gene: TRBJ1-5
v_gene: TRBV5-8
CDR3aa: CASSRGGGPQPQHF
CDR3nt: TGTGCCAGCAGCAGAGGCGGGGGGCCGCAGCCCCAGCATTTT

d_gene: .
abundance: once
j_gene: TRBJ2-1
v_gene: TRBV10-2
CDR3aa: CASKTGRNEQFF
CDR3nt: TGCGCCAGCAAGACAGGGAGGAATGAGCAGTTCTTC

d_gene: .
abundance: .
j_gene: TRBJ1-1
v_gene: TRBV2
CDR3aa: CASSGGQKGGAFF
CDR3nt: TGTGCCAGCAGTGGAGGACAGAAGGGGGGGGCTTTCTTT

d_gene: .
abundance: .
j_gene: TRBJ2-2
v_gene: TRBV7-9
CDR3aa: CASSFDRANTGELFF
CDR3nt: TGTGCCAGCAGCTTTGACAGAGCAAACACCGGGGAGCTGTTTTTT

d_gene: .
abundance: .
j_gene: TRBJ2-1
v_gene: TRBV9
CDR3aa: CASSVVSTQYNEQFF
CDR3nt: TGTGCCAGCAGCGTAGTGTCTACTCAGTACAATGAGCAGTTCTTC

d_gene: .
abundance: .
j_gene: TRBJ1-6
v_gene: TRBV7-9
CDR3aa: CASSLATGFFSPLHF
CDR3nt: TGTGCCAGCAGCTTAGCGACAGGCTTTTTCTCACCCCTCCACTTT

d_gene: TRBD2
abundance: .
j_gene: TRBJ2-5
v_gene: TRBV11-1
CDR3aa: CASSKLAGGREETQYF
CDR3nt: TGTGCCAGCAGCAAACTAGCGGGGGGCCGAGAAGAGACCCAGTACTTC

d_gene: .
abundance: .
j_gene: TRBJ2-1
v_gene: TRBV4-1
CDR3aa: CASSHAADPGLTYNEQFF
CDR3nt: TGCGCCAGCAGCCATGCTGCTGATCCGGGACTTACGTACAATGAGCAGTTCTTC

d_gene: TRBD2
abundance: .
j_gene: TRBJ2-3
v_gene: TRBV6-5
CDR3aa: CASSGTSGLTDTQYF
CDR3nt: TGTGCCAGCAGCGGGACTAGCGGACTCACAGATACGCAGTATTTT

d_gene: TRBD1
abundance: .
j_gene: TRBJ1-2
v_gene: TRBV7-9
CDR3aa: CASREQGLGGGYTF
CDR3nt: TGTGCCAGCAGAGAACAGGGGCTTGGGGGAGGCTACACCTTC

d_gene: .
abundance: .
j_gene: TRBJ1-1
v_gene: TRBV29-1
CDR3aa: CSATPGAMNTEAFF
CDR3nt: TGCAGCGCGACTCCGGGGGCCATGAACACTGAAGCTTTCTTT

d_gene: TRBD1
abundance: .
j_gene: TRBJ2-2
v_gene: TRBV11-2
CDR3aa: CASSPDRGNSPGELFF
CDR3nt: TGTGCCAGCAGCCCCGACAGGGGGAATTCACCCGGGGAGCTGTTTTTT

d_gene: .
abundance: .
j_gene: TRBJ1-5
v_gene: TRBV7-9
CDR3aa: CASSYSGPQGYSNQPQHF
CDR3nt: TGTGCCAGCAGCTACAGTGGGCCACAAGGGTATAGCAATCAGCCCCAGCATTTT

d_gene: TRBD1
abundance: .
j_gene: TRBJ2-3
v_gene: TRBV10-3
CDR3aa: CAAQTGGRDTQYF
CDR3nt: TGTGCCGCCCAGACAGGGGGCAGAGATACGCAGTATTTT

d_gene: .
abundance: .
j_gene: TRBJ2-1
v_gene: TRBV19
CDR3aa: CASSIARIDLANEQFF
CDR3nt: TGTGCCAGTAGTATAGCAAGAATAGATCTCGCCAATGAGCAGTTCTTC

d_gene: TRBD2
abundance: .
j_gene: TRBJ2-7
v_gene: TRBV30
CDR3aa: CAWSVGPTSGGSYEQYF
CDR3nt: TGTGCCTGGAGTGTGGGTCCGACTAGCGGGGGCTCCTACGAGCAGTACTTC

d_gene: .
abundance: few
j_gene: TRBJ1-2
v_gene: TRBV10-3
CDR3aa: CATQNPGYPNYGYTF
CDR3nt: TGTGCCACACAAAACCCCGGCTACCCTAACTATGGCTACACCTTC